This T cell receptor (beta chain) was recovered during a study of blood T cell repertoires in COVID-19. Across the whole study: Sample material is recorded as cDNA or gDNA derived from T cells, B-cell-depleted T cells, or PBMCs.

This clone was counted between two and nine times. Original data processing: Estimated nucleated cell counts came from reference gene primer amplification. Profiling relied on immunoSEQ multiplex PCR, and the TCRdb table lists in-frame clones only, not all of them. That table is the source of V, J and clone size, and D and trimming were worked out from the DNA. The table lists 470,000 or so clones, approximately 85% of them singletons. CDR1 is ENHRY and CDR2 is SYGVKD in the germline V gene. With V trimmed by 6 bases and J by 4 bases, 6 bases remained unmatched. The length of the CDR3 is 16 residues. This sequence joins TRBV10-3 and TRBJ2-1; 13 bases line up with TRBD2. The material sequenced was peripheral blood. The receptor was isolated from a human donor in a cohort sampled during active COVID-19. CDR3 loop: CAIRETSGRVYNEQFF. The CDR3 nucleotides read TGTGCCATCAGGGAAACTAGCGGGAGGGTGTACAATGAGCAGTTCTTC.